A single sample gave rise to the 12 T cell receptor beta chains below, sequenced in a study of T cells in Graves' hyperthyroidism and ophthalmopathy. TCR beta CDR3 region amplification was performed from RNA transcripts. When the TCR CDR3 underwent first-round RT-PCR, the HTBI primer set was used. MiXCR was run by TCRdb on the multiplex PCR reads, yielding one entry per CDR3 protein. The sample comprises hundreds of thousands of distinct CDR3 sequences, roughly 17% of which are singletons, and approximately 15% rests with the top ten. Sequenced: blood. Every receptor here comes from a woman aged 18-29 years with Graves' ophthalmopathy.

At least ten counts were recorded for this clonotype. The chain combines TRBV30 with TRBJ1-5; a weak D match, TRBD1 (5 bases). The CDR3 sequence is 14 residues long. Germline V CDR1 and CDR2: GTSNPN, SVGIG (reference sequence). V was shortened by 4 bases and J by 4 bases, with 14 bases between the two germline ends. The CDR3: CAWTDSFSNQPQHF. CDR3 bases: TGTGCCTGGACCGACAGTTTCTCAAATCAGCCCCAGCATTTT.

The chain couples TRBV6-1 to TRBJ2-7; 9 nucleotides align to TRBD1. V shed 5 bases and J 6 bases; nucleotides not matched to a gene: 5. Germline assignment: CDR1 MNHNS and CDR2 SASEGT. This CDR3 region has 13 residues. CDR3 loop: CASSWDRATEQYF. The CDR3 region has the DNA TGTGCCAGCAGTTGGGACAGGGCCACCGAGCAGTACTTC.

This clonotype was counted at least ten times. The chain joins TRBV3-1 to TRBJ1-1, with D unresolved. The V end lost 0 bases, the J end lost 5 bases, and 10 bases lay between the germline ends. Germline V lookup: CDR1 LGHDT, CDR2 YNNKEL (reference sequence). CDR3 length: 14 amino acids. The CDR3 reads CASSQEGLETEAFF. CDR3 sequence (DNA): TGTGCCAGCAGCCAAGAGGGATTGGAGACTGAAGCTTTCTTT.

V gene TRBV6-2 or TRBV6-3 combines with J gene TRBJ2-1; the D gene is possibly TRBD1 (6 bases). V was clipped by 6 bases and J by 0 bases, with 12 bases between them. Germline V gene lookup returns CDR1 MNHEY and CDR2 SVGEGT. CDR3 length: 15 residues. The CDR3 DNA sequence: TGTGCCAGCAGAACGAGGGGGTCCTCCTACAATGAGCAGTTCTTC. This gives the protein CASRTRGSSYNEQFF.

This clonotype was recorded at least ten times. The chain couples TRBV27 to TRBJ1-1, with a weak D call TRBD1 (5 bases). In germline, CDR1 is MNHEY, CDR2 SMNVEV (reference sequence). The CDR3 is 14 amino acids. The V end lost 6 bases, the J end lost 1 base, and 12 bases lay between the germline ends. As DNA, the CDR3 is TGTGCCAGCAGGGGGCCCATGGGGAACACTGAAGCTTTCTTT. Amino acid sequence: CASRGPMGNTEAFF.

This clonotype was recorded many times. A read error may account for a junction end that differs from germline. The chain employs TRBV12-3 or TRBV12-4 and TRBJ2-1, with D perhaps matching TRBD2 (5 bases). The length of the CDR3 is 15 residues. This chain's CDR3 is CASSLDSSSYNEQFF. CDR3 DNA: TGTGCCAGCAGCTTAGATTCTAGCAGTTACAATGAGCAGTTCTTC.

The rearrangement joins TRBV7-9 to TRBJ2-4; 11 nucleotides agree with TRBD2. This CDR3 has 18 amino acids. J gave up 0 bases and V 6 bases, and 10 bases lay outside the gene matches. The germline V gene has CDR1 SEHNR and CDR2 FQNEAQ (reference sequence). The CDR3 here is CASSFGTSGALAKNIQYF. In nucleotides, the CDR3 is TGTGCCAGCAGTTTCGGGACTAGCGGCGCCCTAGCCAAAAACATTCAGTACTTC. Combining the CDR3 with reference TRBV7-9 and TRBJ2-4 gives the whole variable domain DTGVSQNPRHKITKRGQNVTFRCDPISEHNRLYWYRQTLGQGPEFLTYFQNEAQLEKSRLLSDRFSAERPKGSFSTLEIQRTEQGDSAMYLCASSFGTSGALAKNIQYFGAGTRLSVL.

This sequence joins TRBV9 and TRBJ2-2; D gene unclear. Germline CDR1 is SGDLS and CDR2 is YYNGEE. This CDR3 contains 13 residues. V was shortened by 0 bases and J by 8 bases, with 8 bases between the two germline ends. CDR3 loop: CASSVDNGGELFF. The CDR3 DNA reads as TGTGCCAGCAGCGTAGATAACGGGGGGGAGCTGTTTTTT.

This clonotype was recorded many times. J is TRBJ2-5 and V is TRBV2, with 7 positions matching TRBD2. The CDR3 covers 17 residues. J gave up 2 bases and V 6 bases, and 15 bases lay outside the gene matches. Germline loops: CDR1 SNHLY, CDR2 FYNNEI. In DNA form, the CDR3 reads TGTGCCAGCAGACCCGGGACTACCAGTGGGGGACAAGAGACCCAGTACTTC. Its protein is CASRPGTTSGGQETQYF.

This chain connects TRBV7-2 to TRBJ2-1; 9 nucleotides agree with TRBD2. CDR1 is SGHTA and CDR2 is FQGNSA in the germline V gene. The junction had 18 bases not matched to a gene; V was cut back by 5 bases and J by 10 bases. This CDR3 is built from 17 residues. This CDR3 reads CASSRRGAGGAEGEQFF. The CDR3 DNA follows: TGTGCCAGCAGCCGTCGGGGGGCGGGGGGGGCCGAGGGGGAGCAGTTCTTC.

This clonotype was seen many times. The CDR3 here is CASSESVGGNTEAFF. The CDR3 DNA reads TGTGCCAGCAGTGAATCTGTAGGCGGGAACACTGAAGCTTTCTTT. The J gene is TRBJ1-1, the V gene TRBV6-1; D ambiguous. This CDR3 spans 15 amino acids. The V gene lost 2 bases and the J gene lost 1 base, with 11 bases spanning the gap. CDR1 is MNHNS, CDR2 SASEGT, per germline.

V is TRBV7-9 and J is TRBJ2-7; D is perhaps TRBD1 or TRBD2 (9 bases each). Germline V lookup: CDR1 SEHNR, CDR2 FQNEAQ (reference sequence). CDR3 length: 18 residues. V lost 5 bases and J 5 bases, leaving 28 bases between the germline ends. The CDR3: CASSRTGGFSGSSHEQYF. CDR3 nucleotides: TGTGCCAGCAGCCGCACAGGGGGCTTTAGCGGGAGTTCTCACGAGCAGTACTTC.